The 21 T cell receptor beta chains below all came from one sample that was sequenced in a study of vaccination effects on CD4 cells after COVID-19. For these TCRs, the target antigens are not known. Assay: immunoSEQ multiplex PCR; the TCRdb copy retains only in-frame clones and omits some. The table lists around 25,000 clones, under 75% of them singletons, with around 19% in the top ten. After expansion with viral peptide pools in the ViraFEST assay, antigen-specific CD4+ T cells were sequenced. CD4+ T cells were isolated after 10 days of culture. By PCR, the person was confirmed to have had SARS-CoV-2 infection between March and December 2020. This specimen consisted of CD4+ T cells from PBMCs cultured with SARS-CoV-2 spike peptides, obtained before COVID-19 vaccination. The receptors derive from a human donor who had a prior SARS-CoV-2 infection.

The rearrangement joins TRBV5-4 to TRBJ2-7, with 8 bases that match TRBD1. The germline CDR1 and CDR2 sequences are SGHNT and YYREEE (reference sequence). This CDR3 region has 16 residues. V shed 4 bases and J 1 base; nucleotides not matched to a gene: 10. CDR3 DNA: TGTGCCAGCAGCATGACAGGGGCCTATCTTTCCTACGAGCAGTACTTC. It specifies CASSMTGAYLSYEQYF.

The rearrangement uses TRBV18 and TRBJ1-2; D perhaps matches TRBD1 (6 bases). Trimming stripped 4 bases from V and 0 bases from J, with 12 bases between. CDR1 and CDR2 (germline): KGHSH, LQKENI. The CDR3 has 15 residues. CDR3 region: CASSRSTGANYGYTF. DNA of the CDR3: TGTGCCAGCTCACGTTCGACAGGAGCTAACTATGGCTACACCTTC.

The count of this clone is one. J is TRBJ2-3 and V is TRBV5-6; tentatively, D is TRBD2 (6 bases). Germline lookup yields CDR1 SGHDT and CDR2 YYEEEE. The V end was cut by 1 base, the J end by 0 bases, with 9 bases between. The CDR3 sequence is 15 residues long. CDR3 in amino acids: CASSLPGVSTDTQYF. In DNA, the CDR3 is TGTGCCAGCAGCTTGCCGGGGGTTAGCACAGATACGCAGTATTTT.

In its sample, this clone was seen a few times. This sequence joins TRBV24-1 and TRBJ2-2, with 10 bases fitting TRBD2. V trimming: 3 bases; J trimming: 5 bases; junction bases outside the gene matches: 5. Per the germline V gene, CDR1 is KGHDR and CDR2 is SFDVKD. The CDR3 length is 16 residues. CDR3 in DNA: TGTGCCACCAGTGATCCGGGACTAGCGCCGACCGGGGAGCTGTTTTTT. Its protein product is CATSDPGLAPTGELFF.

V usage is TRBV11-3 and J usage is TRBJ2-3; D unclear. There are 12 residues in the CDR3. Germline V gene data show CDR1 as SGHNT and CDR2 as YENEEA. V lost 5 bases to trimming and J lost 1 base, with 4 bases between them. In nucleotides, the CDR3 is TGTGCCAGCAGCCGACGCACAGATACGCAGTATTTT. It specifies CASSRRTDTQYF.

V and J are TRBV11-3 and TRBJ1-2, with a possible D match to TRBD1 (5 bases). Germline CDR1 is SGHNT and CDR2 is YENEEA. The germline V and J ends were trimmed by 5 bases and 1 base, with 20 bases remaining between them. There are 17 residues in the CDR3. The CDR3 region has the DNA TGTGCCAGCAGCCTAGGGGTGCGGCAGGCCGATAACTATGGCTACACCTTC. Its translation is CASSLGVRQADNYGYTF.

This sequence joins TRBV12-3 or TRBV12-4 and TRBJ1-2; D may be TRBD1 (5 bases). V was pared by 6 bases and J by 2 bases, with 10 bases between. CDR3 length: 13 residues. CDR3 protein: CASRSSGNYGYTF. The CDR3 DNA reads as TGTGCCAGCAGAAGTTCAGGGAACTATGGCTACACCTTC.

The chain has TRBV6-1 and TRBJ2-6, with D unresolved. Looked up from germline, CDR1 is MNHNS and CDR2 is SASEGT. V was trimmed by 3 bases and J by 3 bases, leaving 6 bases between them. The CDR3 extends over 14 amino acids. Here the CDR3 DNA reads TGTGCCAGCAGTGAGAGAGGTGGGGCCAACGTCCTGACTTTC. Protein product: CASSERGGANVLTF.

The V and J genes are TRBV5-1 and TRBJ1-1, with D unresolved. Trimming took off 0 bases at V and 5 bases at J, with 14 bases between the two ends. CDR3 length: 15 residues. The germline gives CDR1 SGHRS, CDR2 YFSETQ. The CDR3 sequence: CASSLDGREATEAFF. The CDR3 bases are TGCGCCAGCAGCTTGGACGGCCGCGAAGCGACTGAAGCTTTCTTT. Drawing the rest from reference TRBV5-1 and TRBJ1-1, the complete variable domain is KAGVTQTPRYLIKTRGQQVTLSCSPISGHRSVSWYQQTPGQGLQFLFEYFSETQRNKGNFPGRFSGRQFSNSRSEMNVSTLELGDSALYLCASSLDGREATEAFFGQGTRLTVV.

The chain combines TRBV7-2 with TRBJ2-3, with 11 bases that match TRBD2. Germline V gene lookup returns CDR1 SGHTA and CDR2 FQGNSA. J was trimmed by 6 bases and V by 2 bases; bases with no gene match: 10. The CDR3 is 17 residues long. The CDR3 region is CASSLPTTSGSFDTQYF. In DNA form, the CDR3 reads TGTGCCAGCAGCTTACCAACCACTAGCGGGAGTTTTGATACGCAGTATTTT.

The chain joins TRBV6-2 or TRBV6-3 to TRBJ2-7; D is ambiguous. The V gene's germline CDR1 is MNHEY and CDR2 SVGEGT. Trimming left V 0 bases short and J 3 bases short, with 15 bases between. This CDR3 has 16 residues. The CDR3 DNA reads TGTGCCAGCAGTTACTCTTTGCGGCAGCCAGACTACGAGCAGTACTTC. Its protein is CASSYSLRQPDYEQYF.

The chain links TRBV18 to TRBJ1-3; D gene ambiguous. V was cut by 5 bases and J by 0 bases, with 8 bases left in between. There are 14 residues in the CDR3. From germline, CDR1 is KGHSH and CDR2 LQKENI. CDR3 region: CASSKDPSGNTIYF. As DNA, the CDR3 is TGTGCCAGCTCAAAAGACCCCTCTGGAAACACCATATATTTT.

The rearrangement uses TRBV19 and TRBJ2-2; 8 bases line up with TRBD1. V lost 3 bases and J lost 7; bases outside the gene matches: 13. The CDR3 extends over 17 amino acids. Germline V gene lookup returns CDR1 LNHDA and CDR2 SQIVND (reference sequence). The CDR3 loop is CASSMRQGAGLVGELFF. As DNA, the CDR3 is TGTGCCAGTAGTATGAGGCAGGGGGCAGGGCTCGTCGGGGAGCTGTTTTTT.

This chain connects TRBV3-1 (or the pseudogene TRBV3-2) to TRBJ2-1; D may be TRBD2 (5 bases). This CDR3 has 15 residues. V lost 4 bases and J lost 9, with 19 bases in between. From germline, CDR1 is LGHDT and CDR2 YNNKEL (reference sequence). The CDR3 DNA follows: TGTGCCAGCAGCCTCGCGACCATCCGGGGTGGTGAGCAGTTCTTC. This codes for CASSLATIRGGEQFF.

J is TRBJ2-5 and V is TRBV18; D perhaps matches TRBD2 (6 bases). This CDR3 has 15 residues. Trimming left V 5 bases short and J 1 base short, with 14 bases between. In germline, CDR1 is KGHSH, CDR2 LQKENI. The CDR3 spells CASSNLGGVQETQYF. CDR3 DNA sequence: TGTGCCAGCTCAAATCTCGGCGGGGTCCAAGAGACCCAGTACTTC.

The chain couples TRBV11-2 to TRBJ1-1, with D possibly being TRBD1 (5 bases). V was pared by 0 bases and J by 1 base, with 15 bases between. Germline V CDR1 and CDR2: SGHAT, FQNNGV. The CDR3 has 17 residues. CDR3 region: CASSLEGGRAWNTEAFF. The CDR3, as DNA: TGTGCCAGCAGCTTAGAGGGGGGAAGGGCTTGGAACACTGAAGCTTTCTTT. Supplemented by reference TRBV11-2 and TRBJ1-1, the full variable domain reads EAGVAQSPRYKIIEKRQSVAFWCNPISGHATLYWYQQILGQGPKLLIQFQNNGVVDDSQLPKDRFSAERLKGVDSTLKIQPAKLEDSAVYLCASSLEGGRAWNTEAFFGQGTRLTVV.

This clone was detected a few times. The chain combines TRBV7-2 with TRBJ2-3; D is perhaps TRBD1 or TRBD2 (7 bases each). The V and J ends lost 2 bases and 5 bases respectively, with 14 bases between them. CDR1 is SGHTA, CDR2 FQGNSA, per germline. The CDR3 is made up of 15 amino acids. DNA of the CDR3: TGTGCCAGCAGCTTATTTCAGGGGGGGGGAGATACGCAGTATTTT. This translates into CASSLFQGGGDTQYF.

The chain has TRBV6-1 and TRBJ1-2, with TRBD1 identical over 8 bases. There are 16 residues in the CDR3. V dropped 1 base and J dropped 4; count of bases not matched to a gene: 8. Germline-derived CDR1 and CDR2 are MNHNS and SASEGT. In DNA, the CDR3 is TGTGCCAGCAGTGAAGGAGGACAGGGAATCCTCTATGGCTACACCTTC. As protein: CASSEGGQGILYGYTF.

The V gene is TRBV20-1, the J gene TRBJ2-5, with D unresolved. This CDR3 is 11 amino acids long. CDR1 is DFQATT, CDR2 SNEGSKA, per germline (reference sequence). The CDR3 sequence is CRVGVSETQYF. CDR3 nucleotides: TGCAGGGTAGGAGTGTCTGAGACCCAGTACTTC.

The genes are TRBV11-2 and TRBJ1-2; D is ambiguous. Germline CDR1 reads SGHAT; CDR2 reads FQNNGV. The ends were cut back, 5 bases at V and 5 bases at J, with 12 bases in the middle. The CDR3 extends over 13 amino acids. Here the CDR3 reads CASSPGSYYGYTF. As DNA, the CDR3 is TGTGCCAGCAGCCCGGGGTCCTATTATGGCTACACCTTC.

A few counts support this clone. The chain employs TRBV12-5 and TRBJ1-1; D is uncertain. Germline V gives CDR1 LGHNT, CDR2 FRNRAP. The V end lost 2 bases, the J end lost 0 bases, and 13 bases lay between the germline ends. CDR3 length: 16 amino acids. Here the CDR3 reads CASGLFSGKLNTEAFF. CDR3 nucleotide sequence: TGTGCTAGTGGTTTGTTTTCCGGGAAACTGAACACTGAAGCTTTCTTT.